The subject of this entry is one T cell receptor beta chain. As yet, its antigen is unknown. This CDR3 region has 19 residues. Germline V gene data show CDR1 as SGHVS and CDR2 as FQNEAQ. The V segment lost 3 bases and the J segment 2 bases; nucleotides outside the gene matches: 11. This sample is part of a study of T cell responses to AZD1222 COVID-19 vaccine. Findings of the study overall: In a largely white British group with more females than males, clonal diversity was possibly underestimated. Recipients of two AZD1222 doses showed rising Spike-specific TCR breadth and depth.

Sequenced by immunoSEQ multiplex PCR; TCRdb stores in-frame clones only, minus some. The repertoire holds over 150,000 clones, with approximately 92% as singletons. The gene calls are TRBV7-8 and TRBJ1-6, with 9 bases aligning to TRBD1. Specimen: peripheral blood, collected on day 0 of AZD1222 vaccination. The clonotype was recovered from an adult in good health. The CDR3 protein is CASSFYRGRDKAYNSPLHF. CDR3 sequence (DNA): TGTGCCAGCAGCTTTTACAGGGGGCGCGATAAGGCCTATAATTCACCCCTCCACTTT.